Below, 17 T cell receptor beta chains from the same sample are listed, as sequenced in a study of cytomegalovirus exposure and HLA in healthy donors. Vbeta (60) and Jbeta (13) primers were used in the PCR. The table came from immunoSEQ multiplex PCR; TCRdb's copy has only in-frame clones and leaves some out. The profile covers some 170,000 clones, with about two thirds appearing a single time and under 3% taken by the ten largest. The sequenced material came from PBMCs. These receptors came from a human donor in good health.

This rearrangement joins TRBV10-1 to TRBJ1-3; 7 bases are shared with TRBD1. Germline values: CDR1 WNHNN, CDR2 SYGVQD (reference sequence). This CDR3 spans 13 amino acids. The ends lost 7 bases at V and 2 bases at J; junction bases unmatched: 2. CDR3 sequence: CASTTGAGNTIYF. The CDR3 bases are TGCGCCAGCACAACAGGGGCTGGAAACACCATATATTTT.

This clone has only one observation. The J gene is TRBJ2-3, the V gene TRBV9; D unresolved. The CDR3 extends over 14 amino acids. Trimming cost V 4 bases and J 0 bases, with 9 bases left between them. The germline V gene has CDR1 SGDLS and CDR2 YYNGEE. This CDR3 is CASSLDTSTDTQYF. The DNA for the CDR3 is TGTGCCAGCAGCTTAGATACTAGCACAGATACGCAGTATTTT. The entire variable domain, with the rest obtained from reference TRBV9 and TRBJ2-3, is as follows: DSGVTQTPKHLITATGQRVTLRCSPRSGDLSVYWYQQSLDQGLQFLIQYYNGEERAKGNILERFSAQQFPDLHSELNLSSLELGDSALYFCASSLDTSTDTQYFGPGTRLTVL.

The chain combines TRBV5-1 with TRBJ2-1, with a tentative D call TRBD1 (6 bases). Germline V gene data show CDR1 as SGHRS and CDR2 as YFSETQ. This CDR3 comprises 13 residues. V was cut by 5 bases and J by 6 bases, with 12 bases left in between. This chain's CDR3 is CASRNRDGNEQFF. In DNA, the CDR3 is TGCGCCAGCAGGAACAGGGATGGCAATGAGCAGTTCTTC.

This rearrangement joins TRBV4-3 to TRBJ2-1; 11 nucleotides line up with TRBD2. CDR3 length: 15 residues. The germline V gene has CDR1 LGHNA and CDR2 YSLEER. V was clipped by 4 bases and J by 7 bases; unmatched bases: 6. Written as DNA, the CDR3 is TGCGCCAGCAGCCGCCTAGCGGGGGGTAAGAATGAGCAGTTCTTC. Translation: CASSRLAGGKNEQFF.

V is TRBV5-6 and J is TRBJ1-2; a possible D gene is TRBD1 (6 bases). The CDR3 length is 15 residues. Trimming left V 1 base short and J 1 base short, with 11 bases between. Germline-derived CDR1 and CDR2 are SGHDT and YYEEEE. CDR3 sequence (DNA): TGTGCCAGCAGCTTGATGGACAGAGTTAACTATGGCTACACCTTC. It is translated as CASSLMDRVNYGYTF.

This sequence joins TRBV5-4 and TRBJ2-7; the match to TRBD2 covers 8 bases. CDR1 and CDR2 (germline): SGHNT, YYREEE (reference sequence). The V segment lost 0 bases and the J segment 2 bases; nucleotides outside the gene matches: 7. This CDR3 contains 16 residues. The CDR3 spells CASSLGSGGIPYEQYF. The CDR3 DNA follows: TGTGCCAGCAGCTTGGGTTCGGGGGGGATCCCCTACGAGCAGTACTTC. Together with reference TRBV5-4 and TRBJ2-7, the CDR3 gives the full variable domain: ETGVTQSPTHLIKTRGQQVTLRCSSQSGHNTVSWYQQALGQGPQFIFQYYREEENGRGNFPPRFSGLQFPNYSSELNVNALELDDSALYLCASSLGSGGIPYEQYFGPGTRLTVT.

This clone was observed a few times. J is TRBJ1-5 and V is TRBV19; TRBD1 aligns across 7 bases. The V gene's germline CDR1 is LNHDA and CDR2 SQIVND (reference sequence). Trimming cost V 2 bases and J 3 bases; bases outside gene matches: 1. The CDR3 loop spans 14 amino acids. Here the CDR3 DNA reads TGTGCCAGTAGTATACAGGGGGACAATCAGCCCCAGCATTTT. Amino acid sequence: CASSIQGDNQPQHF. The variable domain in full, with the rest retrieved from reference TRBV19 and TRBJ1-5, is DGGITQSPKYLFRKEGQNVTLSCEQNLNHDAMYWYRQDPGQGLRLIYYSQIVNDFQKGDIAEGYSVSREKKESFPLTVTSAQKNPTAFYLCASSIQGDNQPQHFGDGTRLSIL.

This clone showed up just a few times. The chain links TRBV6-5 to TRBJ1-1; weak D call: TRBD1 (5 bases). Germline-derived CDR1 and CDR2 are MNHEY and SVGAGI. The V end lost 6 bases, the J end lost 6 bases, and 14 bases lay between the germline ends. The CDR3 spans 13 residues. The CDR3 region is CASRHDRGAEAFF. The CDR3 DNA is TGTGCCAGCAGACACGACCGGGGGGCTGAAGCTTTCTTT.

In DNA form, the CDR3 reads TGTGCCAGCAGCCGTCGGTCAGCGGGGGATAAAAACATTCAGTACTTC. Its protein is CASSRRSAGDKNIQYF. The V gene is TRBV7-8, the J gene TRBJ2-4; 8 bases match TRBD2. CDR1 is SGHVS and CDR2 is FQNEAQ in the germline V gene. This CDR3 contains 16 residues. Germline trimming cut 5 bases from V and 4 bases from J; bases unmatched to any gene: 10.

This sequence joins TRBV6-6 and TRBJ1-3, with no clear D. The CDR3 covers 14 residues. Per the germline V gene, CDR1 is MNHNY and CDR2 is SVGAGI (reference sequence). The V end was cut by 5 bases, the J end by 0 bases, with 8 bases between. The CDR3 DNA sequence: TGTGCCAGCAGTCCCCTGAGCTCTGGAAACACCATATATTTT. Its translation is CASSPLSSGNTIYF.

J is TRBJ2-3 and V is TRBV5-6; D remains unclear. Trimming stripped 2 bases from V and 0 bases from J, with 7 bases between. Per germline, CDR1 SGHDT and CDR2 YYEEEE. This CDR3 is 14 amino acids long. Here the CDR3 reads CASSFVTSTDTQYF. CDR3 sequence (DNA): TGTGCCAGCAGCTTCGTCACTAGCACAGATACGCAGTATTTT.

This clone was detected once. The gene calls are TRBV2 and TRBJ1-1; TRBD1 matches at 8 bases. The CDR3 spans 15 residues. The germline CDR1 and CDR2 sequences are SNHLY and FYNNEI. Trimming took 4 bases from V and 5 from J; bases not matched to a gene: 9. CDR3 in amino acids: CASSAPSRGQTEAFF. CDR3 bases: TGTGCCAGCAGTGCCCCTTCCAGGGGGCAGACTGAAGCTTTCTTT.

The V gene is TRBV5-5, the J gene TRBJ2-3, with 14 bases aligning to TRBD2. V shed 0 bases and J 7 bases; nucleotides not matched to a gene: 7. CDR1 is SGHKS and CDR2 is YYEKEE in the germline V gene (reference sequence). The CDR3 is made up of 17 amino acids. CDR3: CASSLGTGTSGGNTQYF. CDR3 sequence (DNA): TGTGCCAGCAGCTTGGGGACCGGGACTAGCGGGGGTAATACGCAGTATTTT.

This chain links TRBV11-2 with TRBJ1-3; D not certain. Looked up from germline, CDR1 is SGHAT and CDR2 is FQNNGV. Trimming pared 5 bases from V and 0 bases from J, leaving 14 bases between. This CDR3 has 16 amino acids. CDR3 loop: CASSPRRSNSGNTIYF. CDR3 bases: TGTGCCAGCAGCCCCCGGCGGTCGAACTCTGGAAACACCATATATTTT. Supplemented by reference TRBV11-2 and TRBJ1-3, the full variable domain reads EAGVAQSPRYKIIEKRQSVAFWCNPISGHATLYWYQQILGQGPKLLIQFQNNGVVDDSQLPKDRFSAERLKGVDSTLKIQPAKLEDSAVYLCASSPRRSNSGNTIYFGEGSWLTVV.

V and J are TRBV2 and TRBJ2-5; 7 bases fit TRBD2. The CDR3 is 14 residues long. The germline CDR1 and CDR2 sequences are SNHLY and FYNNEI. The V segment lost 6 bases and the J segment 6 bases; nucleotides outside the gene matches: 10. The CDR3 DNA reads TGTGCCAGCAGGGCCGGGACTACCTATAAGACCCAGTACTTC. This encodes CASRAGTTYKTQYF. Using reference TRBV2 and TRBJ2-5 for the parts outside the CDR3, the full variable domain is EPEVTQTPSHQVTQMGQEVILRCVPISNHLYFYWYRQILGQKVEFLVSFYNNEISEKSEIFDDQFSVERPDGSNFTLKIRSTKLEDSAMYFCASRAGTTYKTQYFGPGTRLLVL.

The V call is TRBV7-3, the J call TRBJ2-7, with a tentative D call TRBD2 (6 bases). Per the germline V gene, CDR1 is SGHTA and CDR2 is FQGTGA. Trimming removed 2 bases from V and 7 bases from J, with 15 bases in between. There are 14 residues in the CDR3. The CDR3 reads CASSLGSGVGEQYF. Here the CDR3 DNA reads TGTGCCAGCAGCTTAGGTTCGGGAGTCGGGGAGCAGTACTTC.

V is TRBV19 and J is TRBJ1-2, with 7 bases aligning to TRBD1. This CDR3 region has 14 residues. From germline, CDR1 is LNHDA and CDR2 SQIVND (reference sequence). With V trimmed by 4 bases and J by 2 bases, 4 bases remained unmatched. CDR3 amino acids: CASSTQGQNYGYTF. The CDR3 DNA reads TGTGCCAGTAGTACCCAGGGACAGAACTATGGCTACACCTTC.